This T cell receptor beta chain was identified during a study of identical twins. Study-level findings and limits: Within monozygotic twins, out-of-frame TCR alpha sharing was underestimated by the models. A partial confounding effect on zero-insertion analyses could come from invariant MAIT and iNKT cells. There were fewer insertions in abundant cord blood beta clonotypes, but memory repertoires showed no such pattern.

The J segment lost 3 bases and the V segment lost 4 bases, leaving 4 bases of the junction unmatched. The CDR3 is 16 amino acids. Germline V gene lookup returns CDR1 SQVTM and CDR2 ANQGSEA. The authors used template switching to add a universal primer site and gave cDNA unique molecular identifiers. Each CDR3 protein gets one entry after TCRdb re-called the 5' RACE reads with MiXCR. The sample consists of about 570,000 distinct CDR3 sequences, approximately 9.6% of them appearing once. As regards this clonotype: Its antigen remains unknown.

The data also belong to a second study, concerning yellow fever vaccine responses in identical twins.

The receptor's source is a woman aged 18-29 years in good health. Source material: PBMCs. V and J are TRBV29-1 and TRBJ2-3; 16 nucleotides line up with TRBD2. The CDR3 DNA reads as TGCAGCGTTGTGGGACTAGCGGGGGGGCTGACAGATACGCAGTATTTT. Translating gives CSVVGLAGGLTDTQYF.